This T cell receptor (beta chain) comes out of a study of shared clonotypes between healthy human individuals. Generated by immunoSEQ multiplex PCR, the TCRdb table keeps only in-frame clones and is missing some. The repertoire holds 1,400,000 or so clones, with about 98.5% as singletons. CDR1 is MDHEN and CDR2 is SYDVKM in the germline V gene. This CDR3 has 12 amino acids. Regarding this clone: One end of the junction is discordant with germline, which a read error may explain.

This sequence originates from a man aged 30-40 years in good health. The chain carries TRBV28 and TRBJ2-5; D possibly corresponds to TRBD2 (5 bases). The sequencing input was naive CD4+ T cells sorted from blood. Subset described: CD45RA+ positively selected. The CDR3 protein is CTVGSTQETQYF. As DNA, the CDR3 is TGCACTGTGGGGAGTACCCAAGAGACCCAGTACTTC.